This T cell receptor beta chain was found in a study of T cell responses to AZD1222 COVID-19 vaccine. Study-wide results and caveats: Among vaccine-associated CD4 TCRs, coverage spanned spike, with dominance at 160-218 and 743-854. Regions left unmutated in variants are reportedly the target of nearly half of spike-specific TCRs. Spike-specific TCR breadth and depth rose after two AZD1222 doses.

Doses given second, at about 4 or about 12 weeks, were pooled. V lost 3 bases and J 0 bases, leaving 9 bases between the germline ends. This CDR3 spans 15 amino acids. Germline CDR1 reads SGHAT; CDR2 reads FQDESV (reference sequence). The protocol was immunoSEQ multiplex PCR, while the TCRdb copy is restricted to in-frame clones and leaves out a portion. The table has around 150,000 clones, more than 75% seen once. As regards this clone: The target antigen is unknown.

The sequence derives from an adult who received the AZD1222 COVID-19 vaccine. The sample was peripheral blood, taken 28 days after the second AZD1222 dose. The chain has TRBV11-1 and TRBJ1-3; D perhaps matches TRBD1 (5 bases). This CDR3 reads CASSLSRASGNTIYF. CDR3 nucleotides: TGTGCCAGCAGCTTGAGCAGGGCCTCTGGAAACACCATATATTTT. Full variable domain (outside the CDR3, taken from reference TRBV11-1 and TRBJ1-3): EAEVAQSPRYKITEKSQAVAFWCDPISGHATLYWYRQILGQGPELLVQFQDESVVDDSQLPKDRFSAERLKGVDSTLKIQPAELGDSAMYLCASSLSRASGNTIYFGEGSWLTVV.